The source of this T cell receptor (beta chain) is a study of CXCR3-negative and CXCR3-positive naive CD8 T cells. The TRB cDNA libraries were prepared by 5' RACE with UMI labels. TCRdb re-called the 5' RACE reads and shows each CDR3 protein once, DNA omitted. The data include about 85,000 distinct CDR3 sequences; the top ten clones carry less than 1%. General study findings and limits: In CXCR3-positive naive cells, the TRB CDR3s were more hydrophobic than in CXCR3-negative naive cells. In naive cells, CXCR3-negative and CXCR3-positive subsets had similar TRBV-TRBJ usage; memory cells differed. Diversity in memory CD8+ cells fell much lower than the comparably high levels seen in both naive subsets.

The CDR3 runs to 15 residues. CDR1 LGHNA and CDR2 YSLEER come from the germline V gene. Triplicate approximately 320,000-cell sorts were made of each CD8+ T cell subset. Naive CD8+ T lymphocytes were specified as CD45RO-CCR7+CD27+CD95-. A remark on this clonotype: No antigen is known for it.

This chain links TRBV4-3 with TRBJ2-5; TCRdb names TRBD1, which stays unverified in the absence of DNA. This sequence was found in a human donor in good health. Some clones in this sample may be carry-over from other donors' samples. Sequenced: naive CXCR3+ CD8+ T cells from blood. Subset specified: CD45RO-CCR7+CD27+CD95- naive CD8+ T cells expressing CXCR3 (TNR3+). CDR3 sequence reads: CASSQGQGRGETQYF.